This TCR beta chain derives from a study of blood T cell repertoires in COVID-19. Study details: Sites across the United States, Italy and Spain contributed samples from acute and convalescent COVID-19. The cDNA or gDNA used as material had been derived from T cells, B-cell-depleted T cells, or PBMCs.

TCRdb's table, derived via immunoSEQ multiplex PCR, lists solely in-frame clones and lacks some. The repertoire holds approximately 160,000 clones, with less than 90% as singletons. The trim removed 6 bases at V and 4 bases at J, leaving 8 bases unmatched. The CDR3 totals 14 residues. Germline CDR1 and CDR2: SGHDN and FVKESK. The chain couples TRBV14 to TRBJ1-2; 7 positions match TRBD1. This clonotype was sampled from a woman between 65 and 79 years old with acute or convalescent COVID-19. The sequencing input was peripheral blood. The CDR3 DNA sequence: TGTGCCAGCAGACCTCCGGGACAGCTCTATGGCTACACCTTC. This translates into CASRPPGQLYGYTF.